The rows below give T cell receptor beta chains drawn from one sample of a study of cytomegalovirus exposure and HLA in healthy donors. Profiled with immunoSEQ multiplex PCR; TCRdb holds only in-frame clones, not every one. In all, the sample yields tens of thousands of clones. The sample taken for sequencing was PBMCs. These receptors all stem from a female donor in good health and CMV-seropositive. The conserved cysteine and the conserved F or W are not part of the CDR3 here.

J: TRBJ2-6
V: TRBV10-3
CDR3: ASRDISGANVLT

J: TRBJ2-6
V: TRBV29-1
CDR3: SVEDSGLAGANVLT

J: TRBJ1-1
V: TRBV18
CDR3: ASSPYFGLNLEAF

J: TRBJ2-6
V: TRBV27
CDR3: ASSPRTGFNSGANVLT

J: TRBJ2-7
V: TRBV11-2
CDR3: ASSRVRGAYEQY

J: NA
V: TRBV4-1
CDR3: ASSQGTSGAYEQY

J: TRBJ2-7
V: TRBV7-7
CDR3: ASSLLAGQGYEQY

J: TRBJ1-2
V: TRBV7-9
CDR3: ASSLTANTNYGYT

J: TRBJ1-2
V: TRBV7-2
CDR3: ASSLSRGRGNGYT

J: TRBJ2-3
V: TRBV7-9
CDR3: ASGTKAADTQY

J: TRBJ2-7
V: TRBV19
CDR3: ASSTTGGSPSEQY

J: TRBJ2-7
V: TRBV5-1
CDR3: ASSSRASTYEQY

J: TRBJ1-5
V: TRBV19
CDR3: ASSLDRSVNQPQH

J: TRBJ2-5
V: TRBV19
CDR3: ASSKGETQY

J: TRBJ1-2
V: TRBV29-1
CDR3: SVEPGDRGGYT

J: TRBJ2-5
V: TRBV5-6
CDR3: ASSLGWGTGDGETQY

J: TRBJ2-7
V: TRBV28
CDR3: ASSAQTGPGWTYEQY

J: TRBJ1-5
V: TRBV18
CDR3: ASSRGQGDNQPQH

J: TRBJ1-2
V: TRBV7-9
CDR3: ASSWGQTDGYT

J: TRBJ1-2
V: TRBV11-3
CDR3: ASSLGGLAYGYT

J: TRBJ1-4
V: TRBV4-1
CDR3: ASSQALTGSGEKLF

J: TRBJ2-3
V: TRBV19
CDR3: ATLPQGTDTQY

J: TRBJ2-7
V: TRBV10-3
CDR3: AISDPGQTVYEQY

J: TRBJ1-5
V: TRBV5-5
CDR3: ASSATTGLNNQPQH

J: TRBJ2-7
V: TRBV7-2
CDR3: ASSPTPGSTYEQY

J: TRBJ1-2
V: TRBV5-1
CDR3: ASSWRGGQQAYGYT

J: TRBJ2-5
V: TRBV7-9
CDR3: ASSFPTGGETQY

J: TRBJ2-3
V: TRBV19
CDR3: ASSPTGGPTDTQY